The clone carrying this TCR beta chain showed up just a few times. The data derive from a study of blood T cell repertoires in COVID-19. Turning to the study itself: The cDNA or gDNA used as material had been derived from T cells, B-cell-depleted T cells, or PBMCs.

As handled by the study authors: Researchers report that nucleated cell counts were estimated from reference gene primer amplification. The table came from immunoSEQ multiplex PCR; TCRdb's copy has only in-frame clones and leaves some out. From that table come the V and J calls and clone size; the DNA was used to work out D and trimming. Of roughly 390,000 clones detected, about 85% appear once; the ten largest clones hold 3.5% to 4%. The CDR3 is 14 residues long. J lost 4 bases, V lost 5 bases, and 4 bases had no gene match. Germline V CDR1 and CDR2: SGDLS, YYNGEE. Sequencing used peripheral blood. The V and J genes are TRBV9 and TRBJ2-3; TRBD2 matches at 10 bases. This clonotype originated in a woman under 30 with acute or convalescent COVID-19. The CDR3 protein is CASRPGLASDTQYF. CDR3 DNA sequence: TGTGCCAGCAGGCCGGGACTAGCGTCAGATACGCAGTATTTT.